The 16 T cell receptor beta chains given below trace back to one sample, sequenced in a study of identifying expanded T cells in peripheral blood. Using immunoSEQ multiplex PCR, the repertoire was profiled, and TCRdb retains in-frame clones only, with some absent. The sample yields approximately 120,000 clones, about nine tenths seen once. Source material: blood. Source of these receptors: a person aged 18-70 years in good health.

This clone was observed a handful of times. The V gene is TRBV7-9, the J gene TRBJ1-2; no clear D. Germline V gene lookup returns CDR1 SEHNR and CDR2 FQNEAQ (reference sequence). V lost 1 base and J lost 2, with 8 bases in between. The CDR3 runs 14 residues. CDR3 bases: TGTGCCAGCAGCTTAGGGTTGTCGAACTATGGCTACACCTTC. It yields the protein CASSLGLSNYGYTF.

This clone was detected only once. The V gene is TRBV7-6, the J gene TRBJ1-2, with D tentatively TRBD1 (6 bases). With 5 bases removed from V and 3 bases from J, the gap between germline ends came to 13 bases. CDR1 and CDR2 from the germline V gene are SGHVS and FNYEAQ. This CDR3 is built from 14 residues. The CDR3 DNA sequence: TGTGCCAGCAGCCCCTCGACAGGAGACTATGGCTACACCTTC. This encodes CASSPSTGDYGYTF.

J is TRBJ1-3 and V is TRBV28; D is possibly TRBD1 (5 bases). Germline loops: CDR1 MDHEN, CDR2 SYDVKM. Trimming took off 0 bases at V and 4 bases at J, with 13 bases between the two ends. This CDR3 contains 16 residues. The CDR3, as DNA: TGTGCCAGCAGTTTATGGGGGGACCGAGTAGGAAACACCATATATTTT. Translation: CASSLWGDRVGNTIYF.

This chain's CDR3 is CASTEDRGHNEQFF. In DNA, the CDR3 is TGTGCCAGCACTGAGGACAGGGGGCACAATGAGCAGTTCTTC. The chain couples TRBV6-1 to TRBJ2-1; 11 nucleotides line up with TRBD1. Germline assignment: CDR1 MNHNS and CDR2 SASEGT. This CDR3 spans 14 amino acids. V was clipped by 7 bases and J by 5 bases; unmatched bases: 4.

The chain links TRBV19 to TRBJ2-3; D unclear. The length of the CDR3 is 11 residues. V lost 8 bases to trimming and J lost 4 bases, with 7 bases between them. Germline CDR1 is LNHDA and CDR2 is SQIVND (reference sequence). CDR3 nucleotides: TGTGCCAGTCGGGCGGCAGATACGCAGTATTTT. This translates into CASRAADTQYF.

This CDR3 reads CASNHDVGHQYF. The CDR3 nucleotides read TGTGCCAGCAATCATGACGTCGGGCACCAGTACTTC. V gene TRBV2 combines with J gene TRBJ2-5, with D unclear. The CDR3 spans 12 residues. CDR1 and CDR2 from the germline V gene are SNHLY and FYNNEI. The germline V and J ends were trimmed by 7 bases and 10 bases, with 16 bases remaining between them.

The chain links TRBV10-1 to TRBJ1-6; the D is unclear. CDR3 size: 14 residues. Per germline, CDR1 WNHNN and CDR2 SYGVQD (reference sequence). V dropped 3 bases and J dropped 10 bases, with 13 bases sitting between them. The CDR3 coding sequence is TGCGCCAGCAGTGAAGGAGGCCCGGGATCACCCCTCCACTTT. Its protein is CASSEGGPGSPLHF.

This chain uses TRBV11-1 with TRBJ1-1; no clear D gene. Trimming stripped 4 bases from V and 7 bases from J, with 13 bases between. The CDR3 consists of 13 residues. Germline CDR1 SGHAT, CDR2 FQDESV (reference sequence). In DNA form, the CDR3 reads TGTGCCAGCAGCTGGAAGGAAAAGGGTGAAGCTTTCTTT. Translation gives CASSWKEKGEAFF.

This chain uses TRBV12-5 with TRBJ2-1, with 10 bases fitting TRBD2. The V and J ends lost 0 bases and 8 bases, in that order; junction bases with no gene match: 10. The germline gives CDR1 LGHNT, CDR2 FRNRAP. The CDR3 loop spans 17 amino acids. CDR3 DNA sequence: TGTGCTAGTGGTTTGGTAGGCGGGACTAGCGCATTTCATGAGCAGTTCTTC. Translation gives CASGLVGGTSAFHEQFF.

For the CDR3, the DNA is TGTGCCTGGAGCCGGGACAGAGCTTTTGAAGCTTTCTTT. Protein product: CAWSRDRAFEAFF. The rearrangement uses TRBV30 and TRBJ1-1, with TRBD1 identical over 7 bases. CDR1 is GTSNPN, CDR2 SVGIG, per germline (reference sequence). The junction had 8 bases not matched to a gene; V was cut back by 3 bases and J by 7 bases. The CDR3 covers 13 residues.

This sequence joins TRBV7-6 and TRBJ2-1; the D call may be TRBD1 or TRBD2 (6 bases each). Germline-derived CDR1 and CDR2 are SGHVS and FNYEAQ. Trimming removed 4 bases from V and 5 bases from J, with 15 bases in between. This CDR3 has 15 residues. The CDR3 spells CASSSAGHRDNEQFF. Here the CDR3 DNA reads TGTGCCAGCAGCTCTGCGGGACACAGGGACAATGAGCAGTTCTTC. Based on the CDR3 plus reference TRBV7-6 and TRBJ2-1, the full variable domain is GAGVSQSPRYKVTKRGQDVALRCDPISGHVSLYWYRQALGQGPEFLTYFNYEAQQDKSGLPNDRFSAERPEGSISTLTIQRTEQRDSAMYRCASSSAGHRDNEQFFGPGTRLTVL.

This chain uses TRBV7-3 with TRBJ1-3; D unclear. Germline assignment: CDR1 SGHTA and CDR2 FQGTGA. The CDR3 spans 14 residues. The V and J ends lost 3 bases and 2 bases respectively, with 8 bases between them. The chain's CDR3 is CASSLTAAGNTIYF. The CDR3 DNA reads TGTGCCAGCAGCTTGACGGCAGCTGGAAACACCATATATTTT. The full variable domain, with the rest looked up from reference TRBV7-3 and TRBJ1-3, is GAGVSQTPSNKVTEKGKYVELRCDPISGHTALYWYRQSLGQGPEFLIYFQGTGAADDSGLPNDRFFAVRPEGSVSTLKIQRTERGDSAVYLCASSLTAAGNTIYFGEGSWLTVV.

The chain has TRBV6-4 and TRBJ1-4, with D possibly being TRBD1 (6 bases). The V end lost 4 bases, the J end lost 12 bases, and 21 bases lay between the germline ends. CDR3 length: 15 amino acids. Germline V CDR1 and CDR2: MRHNA, SNTAGT. The CDR3 DNA reads as TGTGCCAGCAGTGCTTATACAGGGACCCATCAAGAACTGTTTTTT. It is translated as CASSAYTGTHQELFF.

The V call is TRBV21-1, the J call TRBJ2-7; TRBD2 is taken as the D call from the table, unchecked against the DNA. TRBV21-1 is given as a pseudogene. The CDR3 length is 17 residues. The CDR3 nucleotides read TGTGCCAGCAGCATACCGGGACTAGCGGGGGGATCTTTTAAGCAGTACTTC. Protein sequence: CASSIPGLAGGSFKQYF.

The gene calls are TRBV30 and TRBJ1-4; the match to TRBD1 covers 8 bases. The germline V gene has CDR1 GTSNPN and CDR2 SVGIG (reference sequence). V lost 5 bases, J lost 7 bases, and 12 bases stayed unmatched. This CDR3 region has 15 residues. The CDR3 reads CAWDEPHRGGEKLFF. The CDR3 DNA sequence: TGTGCCTGGGATGAGCCGCACAGGGGGGGTGAAAAACTGTTTTTT.

This rearrangement joins TRBV15 to TRBJ2-3; tentative D call: TRBD1 (5 bases). V was clipped by 5 bases and J by 2 bases, with 14 bases between them. This CDR3 is built from 15 residues. Germline V gene sequence: CDR1 LNHNV, CDR2 YYDKDF (reference sequence). CDR3 protein: CATSLAWGPTDTQYF. DNA for the CDR3: TGTGCCACCAGCCTCGCATGGGGCCCCACAGATACGCAGTATTTT.